A selection of T cell receptor beta chains follows, all from one sample in a study of neurological immune-mediated disorders. TCRdb passed the 5' RACE reads through MiXCR, listing each CDR3 protein once. The repertoire holds over 35,000 distinct CDR3 sequences, 3.5% to 4.5% seen once, with approximately 2.2% in the top ten. Sample: PBMCs. These receptor sequences come from a man aged 25 to 45 with multiple sclerosis. CDR3s include the opening cysteine and the closing phenylalanine or tryptophan. The D gene is left open where the match is weak. Clone size, where shown, is once, few, many, or a class for clones that have expanded.

TRBJ2-7	TRBV6-2/TRBV6-3	TRBD2	few	CASTPSGGYEQYF	TGTGCCAGCACCCCTTCGGGGGGCTACGAGCAGTACTTC
TRBJ1-1	TRBV7-9	NA	many	CASNVHGNTEAFF	TGTGCCAGCAACGTCCATGGGAACACTGAAGCTTTCTTT
TRBJ2-5	TRBV6-5	NA	many	CASSRGPILETQYF	TGTGCCAGCAGTCGGGGACCCATTCTAGAGACCCAGTACTTC
TRBJ2-5	TRBV29-1	NA	many	CSVEDRDQETQYF	TGCAGCGTTGAAGATCGGGACCAAGAGACCCAGTACTTC
TRBJ2-1	TRBV5-1	TRBD1	many	CASSWPGGNEQFF	TGCGCCAGCAGCTGGCCAGGGGGAAATGAGCAGTTCTTC
TRBJ2-7	TRBV10-3	NA	few	CAISDRGYEQYF	TGTGCCATCAGTGATCGGGGTTACGAGCAGTACTTC
TRBJ2-1	TRBV6-5	TRBD2	many	CASSYRGSGGASVNEQFF	TGTGCCAGCAGTTACAGGGGTAGCGGGGGGGCCAGCGTAAATGAGCAGTTCTTC
TRBJ1-6	TRBV27	TRBD1	many	CASSVTGDNSPLHF	TGTGCCAGCAGTGTGACAGGGGATAATTCACCCCTCCACTTT
TRBJ1-2	TRBV29-1	NA	NA	CSVGEKTYGYTF	TGCAGCGTGGGGGAGAAAACCTATGGCTACACCTTC
TRBJ2-6	TRBV9	NA	many	CASSARHSENSGANVLTF	TGTGCCAGCAGCGCAAGACATAGTGAGAACTCTGGGGCCAACGTCCTGACTTTC
TRBJ1-6	TRBV3-1	NA	many	CASTLSRASPLNF	TGTGCCAGCACCCTATCCCGCGCTTCACCCCTCAACTTT
TRBJ1-5	TRBV20-1	NA	many	CSAKSGWIGNQPQHF	TGCAGTGCCAAGAGTGGGTGGATCGGCAATCAGCCCCAGCATTTT
TRBJ1-1	TRBV20-1	NA	many	CSAREGAMNTEAFF	TGCAGTGCTAGAGAGGGGGCCATGAACACTGAAGCTTTCTTT
TRBJ2-1	TRBV20-1	NA	many	CSARGGYNEQFF	TGCAGTGCTAGGGGGGGTTACAATGAGCAGTTCTTC
TRBJ2-3	TRBV11-3	NA	many	CASSLDLSTDTQYF	TGTGCCAGCAGTCTGGACTTGAGCACAGATACGCAGTATTTT
TRBJ2-3	TRBV15	NA	many	CATSRDEVDTQYF	TGTGCCACCAGCAGAGACGAGGTAGATACGCAGTATTTT
TRBJ1-1	TRBV12-3/TRBV12-4	NA	many	CASSGNVNTEAFF	TGTGCCAGCAGTGGGAACGTGAACACTGAAGCTTTCTTT
TRBJ2-1	TRBV12-3/TRBV12-4	TRBD2	many	CASSSTSGTSPFF	TGTGCCAGCAGTTCAACCTCCGGGACTAGCCCGTTCTTC
TRBJ1-2	TRBV7-3	NA	many	CASSLGHGEGYTF	TGTGCCAGCAGCTTAGGACATGGGGAAGGCTACACCTTC
TRBJ1-4	TRBV5-1	NA	many	CASSLAGAENEKLFF	TGCGCCAGCAGCTTGGCAGGGGCGGAAAATGAAAAACTGTTTTTT
TRBJ1-4	TRBV29-1	TRBD1	many	CSARTGGVEKLFF	TGCAGCGCTCGAACAGGGGGCGTTGAAAAACTGTTTTTT
TRBJ2-3	TRBV4-1	TRBD2	many	CASSLGVGLAGTDTQYF	TGCGCCAGCAGCCTAGGTGTCGGACTAGCGGGCACAGATACGCAGTATTTT
TRBJ1-5	TRBV20-1	NA	NA	CSASTRRINQPQHF	TGCAGTGCTAGTACCAGACGTATAAATCAGCCCCAGCATTTT
TRBJ2-5	TRBV20-1	NA	many	CSAPELGGSGETQYF	TGCAGTGCTCCAGAGCTTGGGGGCTCGGGAGAGACCCAGTACTTC
TRBJ1-4	TRBV12-3/TRBV12-4	TRBD1	many	CASSLGRTGGEKLFF	TGTGCCAGCAGTTTGGGGCGGACAGGGGGTGAAAAACTGTTTTTT
TRBJ2-5	TRBV20-1	NA	many	CSARGLTGHTETQYF	TGCAGTGCTAGAGGGCTAACGGGACATACAGAGACCCAGTACTTC
TRBJ2-4	TRBV7-9	NA	few	CASRFDRQGIQYF	TGTGCCAGCAGATTCGACAGGCAAGGCATTCAGTACTTC
TRBJ1-2	TRBV9	TRBD1	NA	CASSPRPDRDYGYTF	TGTGCCAGCAGCCCTCGACCCGACAGGGACTATGGCTACACCTTC
TRBJ2-3	TRBV5-1	TRBD1	few	CASSHGQATQYF	TGCGCCAGCAGCCACGGACAGGCTACGCAGTATTTT
TRBJ1-4	TRBV7-6	NA	many	CASSLVPGEKLFF	TGTGCCAGCAGCTTAGTCCCAGGGGAAAAACTGTTTTTT
TRBJ2-5	TRBV7-3	TRBD1	many	CASSSCTPGQGGQETQYF	TGTGCCAGCAGTTCCTGTACACCGGGACAGGGGGGGCAAGAGACCCAGTACTTC
TRBJ1-1	TRBV29-1	TRBD1	many	CSVEGRGVIPEAFF	TGCAGCGTTGAAGGCAGGGGGGTTATCCCTGAAGCTTTCTTT
TRBJ1-3	TRBV29-1	NA	many	CSVEPGGNTIYF	TGCAGCGTTGAACCCGGGGGAAACACCATATATTTT
TRBJ2-1	TRBV5-6	NA	many	CASSLVPRTANSYNEQFF	TGTGCCAGCAGCTTGGTTCCTCGGACAGCCAACTCCTACAATGAGCAGTTCTTC
TRBJ2-3	TRBV20-1	TRBD2	many	CSARDALAGFTDTQYF	TGCAGTGCTAGAGATGCACTAGCGGGGTTCACAGATACGCAGTATTTT
TRBJ1-1	TRBV11-2	NA	few	CASSLDPAFYTEAFF	TGTGCCAGCAGCTTAGATCCGGCTTTTTACACTGAAGCTTTCTTT
TRBJ1-2	TRBV20-1	TRBD1	many	CSAKPTGHYGYTF	TGCAGTGCCAAGCCGACAGGGCACTATGGCTACACCTTC
TRBJ1-5	TRBV3-1	NA	few	CASSQGGADQPQNF	TGTGCCAGCAGTCAGGGAGGAGCCGATCAGCCCCAGAATTTT
TRBJ2-1	TRBV20-1	TRBD2	many	CSASYSGGKNEQFF	TGCAGTGCTAGTTACAGCGGGGGAAAAAATGAGCAGTTCTTC
TRBJ1-5	TRBV20-1	TRBD1	few	CSATTGGTPPQHF	TGCAGTGCTACGACAGGGGGAACACCGCCCCAGCATTTT
TRBJ1-2	TRBV20-1	NA	NA	CSAKARSDYGYTF	TGCAGTGCTAAAGCTCGCTCGGACTATGGCTACACCTTC
TRBJ1-4	TRBV12-3/TRBV12-4	NA	many	CASSLARGINEKLFF	TGTGCCAGCAGTTTAGCTAGAGGGATTAATGAAAAACTGTTTTTT
TRBJ2-5	TRBV27	NA	many	CASGRDSQYF	TGTGCCAGCGGCCGGGATTCCCAGTACTTC
TRBJ2-5	TRBV19	TRBD1	NA	CASSLSGQGLETQYF	TGTGCCAGTAGTCTCTCGGGACAGGGATTGGAGACCCAGTACTTC
TRBJ1-6	TRBV20-1	TRBD1	few	CSAQGQGNSPLNF	TGCAGTGCGCAGGGACAGGGGAATTCACCCCTCAACTTT
TRBJ1-1	TRBV5-1	NA	many	CASSSHRALNTEAFF	TGCGCCAGCAGCTCCCACAGGGCTCTCAACACTGAAGCTTTCTTT
TRBJ1-2	TRBV12-3/TRBV12-4	NA	many	CASSLRNTPNYGYTF	TGTGCCAGCAGTTTACGTAACACCCCTAACTATGGCTACACCTTC
TRBJ2-7	TRBV20-1	NA	many	CSARAGLYEQYF	TGCAGTGCTAGGGCGGGGCTCTACGAGCAGTACTTC
TRBJ2-4	TRBV14	TRBD2	many	CASSPLQGRGGFKNIQYF	TGTGCCAGCAGCCCCCTCCAGGGGCGGGGGGGCTTCAAAAACATTCAGTACTTC
TRBJ1-5	TRBV20-1	NA	few	CSARAGKAQHF	TGCAGTGCTAGAGCGGGTAAGGCCCAGCATTTT
TRBJ2-2	TRBV5-1	NA	many	CASSPEFTGELFF	TGCGCCAGCAGCCCGGAGTTCACCGGGGAGCTGTTTTTT
TRBJ2-1	TRBV27	TRBD2	many	CASLAGLNNEQFF	TGTGCCAGCCTAGCGGGGTTGAACAATGAGCAGTTCTTC
TRBJ2-1	TRBV11-2	NA	NA	CASSLEGEQFF	TGTGCCAGCAGCTTAGAGGGCGAGCAGTTCTTC
TRBJ2-5	TRBV2	NA	NA	CASSKTGEETQYF	TGTGCCAGCAGCAAGACAGGAGAAGAGACCCAGTACTTC
TRBJ1-1	TRBV20-1	NA	NA	CSATRLLTEMNTEAFF	TGCAGTGCTACTCGCCTCTTGACCGAGATGAACACTGAAGCTTTCTTT